The text below deals with one T cell receptor (beta chain). Antigen: not known. The sample originates from a study of CD8 T cells in ankylosing spondylitis. Quantitative 5'-RACE was performed with molecular barcodes, and it yielded the TCR beta libraries. TCRdb ran MiXCR on the 5' RACE reads and lists one entry per CDR3 protein. The profile shows a few hundred thousand distinct CDR3 sequences, under 25% of them singletons. Study observations and caveats: There was a TCR beta motif, made of eight highly homologous variants, that appeared characteristic of ankylosing spondylitis blood. A subset of motif variants has previously been described in the synovial fluid and blood of reactive arthritis. Significantly higher representation of disease-linked clones was reported for matched ankylosing spondylitis synovial fluid. Disease-linked clones were CD8+ and relatively rare in peripheral blood.

Germline V gene lookup returns CDR1 MNHEY and CDR2 SVGEGT. With 2 bases clipped from V and 7 bases from J, the junction kept 5 bases outside the gene matches. CDR3 size: 14 residues. This receptor was taken from a male donor with ankylosing spondylitis. The sequenced material came from blood, either unsorted or a sorted T cell fraction (not recorded which). The rearrangement links TRBV6-2 or TRBV6-3 to TRBJ2-7; 10 positions match TRBD1. In DNA form, the CDR3 reads TGTGCCAGCAGTTACGTGGACAGGGGGTATGAGCAGTACTTC. Its translation: CASSYVDRGYEQYF.